This T cell receptor (beta chain) is from a study of blood T cell repertoires in COVID-19. Study details: Samples of COVID-19 (acute and convalescent) were obtained from the United States, Italy and Spain.

Seattle patients were enrolled while actively infected and followed longitudinally. As originally analysed: Estimated nucleated cell counts came from reference gene primer amplification. This table comes from immunoSEQ multiplex PCR, and its TCRdb copy is limited to in-frame clones, with some not included. Clone size and V and J calls were adopted from that table, with D and trimming inferred from the DNA. The profile shows a few hundred thousand clones, around 90% of them singletons. The TCR originated in a woman aged 35 to 49 with COVID-19, enrolled during active disease. Sequences were obtained from peripheral blood.

CDR3 sequence (DNA): TGTGCCAGCAGGGACAGGGTGAGGTTTTCACCCCTCCACTTT. It codes for CASRDRVRFSPLHF. V and J are TRBV6-5 and TRBJ1-6; TRBD1 matches at 8 bases. This CDR3 spans 14 amino acids. Germline V gene data show CDR1 as MNHEY and CDR2 as SVGAGI. V lost 6 bases to trimming and J lost 9 bases; unmatched junction nucleotides: 7.